One and the same sample provided the 27 T cell receptor beta chains below, sequenced in a study of T cell repertoires in cytomegalovirus infection. MiXCR, run by TCRdb on the reads, gives a single entry per CDR3 protein. The sample yields 100,000 to 150,000 distinct CDR3 sequences, roughly 8.2% seen once. Input material: PBMCs. These receptors were taken from a human donor in good health (CMV status not recorded). Some clones in this sample may be carry-over from other donors' samples.

The chain carries TRBV20-1 and TRBJ1-4; D is unresolved. This CDR3 is built from 15 residues. The germline V and J ends were trimmed by 0 bases and 7 bases, with 15 bases remaining between them. The germline gives CDR1 DFQATT, CDR2 SNEGSKA (reference sequence). The CDR3 DNA is TGCAGTGCTAGAGATCAAGCCGGGGATGGTGAAAAACTGTTTTTT. It codes for CSARDQAGDGEKLFF.

This clonotype was found many times. This sequence joins TRBV6-5 and TRBJ2-5, with no clear D. The CDR3 loop spans 12 amino acids. Germline V gene sequence: CDR1 MNHEY, CDR2 SVGAGI. V was clipped by 2 bases and J by 5 bases, with 6 bases between them. In DNA form, the CDR3 reads TGTGCCAGCAGTTACCAAGGGGAGACCCAGTACTTC. The encoded protein is CASSYQGETQYF.

There are many counts of this clonotype. The V and J genes are TRBV2 and TRBJ1-2; TRBD1 is a possible D gene (6 bases). Trimming left V 3 bases short and J 6 bases short, with 11 bases between. The CDR3 consists of 13 residues. CDR1 and CDR2 from the germline V gene are SNHLY and FYNNEI. The CDR3 bases are TGTGCCAGCAGTGACAGGGGTAGAGATGGCTACACCTTC. Translating it yields CASSDRGRDGYTF. The full variable domain, with the rest looked up from reference TRBV2 and TRBJ1-2, is EPEVTQTPSHQVTQMGQEVILRCVPISNHLYFYWYRQILGQKVEFLVSFYNNEISEKSEIFDDQFSVERPDGSNFTLKIRSTKLEDSAMYFCASSDRGRDGYTFGSGTRLTVV.

This clonotype was picked up many times. Sequence at one end of the junction differs from germline and may be a read error. This chain joins TRBV2 and TRBJ2-1; 14 bases map to TRBD2. This CDR3 is 16 amino acids long. From germline, CDR1 is SNHLY and CDR2 FYNNEI. For the CDR3, the DNA is TGTGCCAGCAGCGAAGTGACTAGCGGGGGGGCCCATGAGCAGTTCTTC. Its protein is CASSEVTSGGAHEQFF. The variable domain in full, with the rest retrieved from reference TRBV2 and TRBJ2-1, is EPEVTQTPSHQVTQMGQEVILRCVPISNHLYFYWYRQILGQKVEFLVSFYNNEISEKSEIFDDQFSVERPDGSNFTLKIRSTKLEDSAMYFCASSEVTSGGAHEQFFGPGTRLTVL.

The chain carries TRBV19 and TRBJ2-5; D is unclear. This CDR3 spans 13 amino acids. CDR1 and CDR2 from the germline V gene are LNHDA and SQIVND (reference sequence). V lost 1 base and J 1 base, leaving 4 bases between the germline ends. The CDR3 sequence: CASSIGIQETQYF. CDR3 bases: TGTGCCAGTAGTATAGGAATCCAAGAGACCCAGTACTTC.

In this sample, this clonotype turned up many times. The chain employs TRBV29-1 and TRBJ2-3, with D unresolved. CDR1 is SQVTM, CDR2 ANQGSEA, per germline. With 3 bases removed from V and 1 base from J, the gap between germline ends came to 5 bases. The CDR3 length is 12 residues. The CDR3 reads CSVDGGTDTQYF. The CDR3 nucleotides are TGCAGCGTTGATGGCGGCACAGATACGCAGTATTTT.

This clonotype has a count of ten or more. The chain uses TRBV11-3 and TRBJ2-1; possible D gene TRBD2, 6 bases. The CDR3 covers 16 residues. V gave up 0 bases and J gave up 0 bases, with 9 bases separating them. CDR1 and CDR2 (germline): SGHNT, YENEEA. For the CDR3, the DNA is TGTGCCAGCAGCTTAGATCCCGGGGGCTCCTACAATGAGCAGTTCTTC. Amino acid sequence: CASSLDPGGSYNEQFF.

The V gene is TRBV30, the J gene TRBJ2-5, with D perhaps matching TRBD1 or TRBD2 (5 bases each). Trimming stripped 2 bases from V and 3 bases from J, with 13 bases between. CDR3 length equals 14 residues. Germline loops: CDR1 GTSNPN, CDR2 SVGIG (reference sequence). In nucleotides, the CDR3 is TGTGCCTGGAGTCTTAGAAGGGGAGAAGAGACCCAGTACTTC. It yields the protein CAWSLRRGEETQYF.

This clonotype was recorded at least ten times. V and J are TRBV28 and TRBJ2-7, with D unresolved. Trimming took 4 bases from V and 5 from J, leaving 12 bases between them. From germline, CDR1 is MDHEN and CDR2 SYDVKM. The CDR3 has 13 residues. CDR3 loop: CASSSPATNEQYF. CDR3 nucleotides: TGTGCCAGCAGTTCCCCTGCCACCAACGAGCAGTACTTC.

The count of this clonotype is one. This may be a read error, as it is one base from a much larger clone. This chain joins TRBV27 and TRBJ2-7; D gene ambiguous. CDR3 size: 11 residues. Germline CDR1 is MNHEY and CDR2 is SMNVEV (reference sequence). In DNA form, the CDR3 reads TGTGCCAGCAGCAAAGGCTACGAGCAGAACTTC. Amino acids: CASSKGYEQNF.

The chain combines TRBV14 with TRBJ1-2; 10 bases match TRBD1. J was trimmed by 4 bases and V by 4 bases; bases with no gene match: 3. Germline V gene sequence: CDR1 SGHDN, CDR2 FVKESK. This CDR3 region has 14 residues. CDR3 amino acids: CASSPGTGVYGYTF. The CDR3 DNA reads TGTGCCAGCAGCCCTGGGACAGGGGTCTATGGCTACACCTTC.

This clonotype was found many times. The V call is TRBV6-5, the J call TRBJ1-6; D is unresolved. V lost 0 bases to trimming and J lost 6 bases, with 15 bases between them. The CDR3 covers 17 residues. CDR1 and CDR2 from the germline V gene are MNHEY and SVGAGI. CDR3 residues: CASSYSLQTGGNSPLHF. CDR3 bases: TGTGCCAGCAGTTACTCGTTACAGACGGGTGGTAATTCACCCCTCCACTTT.

The chain is built from TRBV20-1 and TRBJ2-3; TRBD2 aligns across 8 bases. The CDR3 runs to 15 residues. Trimming removed 1 base from V and 0 bases from J; junction bases left unmatched: 3. Germline CDR1 is DFQATT and CDR2 is SNEGSKA (reference sequence). CDR3 loop: CSARGGGGSTDTQYF. DNA for the CDR3: TGCAGTGCTAGAGGTGGCGGGGGGAGCACAGATACGCAGTATTTT.

This clonotype was counted ten times or more. The chain uses TRBV28 and TRBJ2-3, with 12 bases aligning to TRBD1. Germline-derived CDR1 and CDR2 are MDHEN and SYDVKM. The length of the CDR3 is 15 residues. Trimming cost V 6 bases and J 4 bases; bases outside gene matches: 5. CDR3 bases: TGTGCCAGCAGATCCGGGACAGGGGGCTCAGATACGCAGTATTTT. Residues: CASRSGTGGSDTQYF.

This clonotype has a count of ten or more. The CDR3: CASVQGTSYEQYF. In nucleotides, the CDR3 is TGTGCCAGCGTACAGGGAACTTCCTACGAGCAGTACTTC. This chain joins TRBV2 and TRBJ2-7; TRBD1 is a possible D gene (6 bases). Trimming removed 8 bases from V and 1 base from J, with 12 bases in between. The CDR3 has 13 amino acids. The germline gives CDR1 SNHLY, CDR2 FYNNEI.

This clonotype was counted many times. The rearrangement joins TRBV7-9 to TRBJ1-2; possible D gene TRBD1, 6 bases. The CDR3 contains 16 residues. CDR1 and CDR2 from the germline V gene are SEHNR and FQNEAQ (reference sequence). The V end was cut by 9 bases, the J end by 4 bases, with 24 bases between. CDR3 in DNA: TGTGCCAGTGGAACTTGGGACACGTCAGAAGGCTATGGCTACACCTTC. Its translation is CASGTWDTSEGYGYTF.

This clonotype was counted only a few times. This rearrangement joins TRBV20-1 to TRBJ1-2; 7 bases map to TRBD1. Germline CDR1 and CDR2: DFQATT and SNEGSKA (reference sequence). V lost 3 bases and J lost 8; bases outside the gene matches: 9. The CDR3 totals 13 residues. DNA of the CDR3: TGCAGTGCTAGGGAATCGACAGGGAACGGCTACACCTTC. It codes for CSARESTGNGYTF.

The chain recombines TRBV7-9 with TRBJ1-3; D remains unclear. The length of the CDR3 is 15 residues. Germline CDR1 and CDR2: SEHNR and FQNEAQ (reference sequence). The V end was cut by 5 bases, the J end by 3 bases, with 14 bases between. CDR3 in amino acids: CASSPKIRIGNTIYF. DNA for the CDR3: TGTGCCAGCAGCCCCAAGATACGGATTGGAAACACCATATATTTT.

This clonotype came up many times. Here the CDR3 reads CASSLSRGYEQYF. The CDR3 DNA follows: TGTGCCAGCAGTCTCTCCCGGGGGTACGAGCAGTACTTC. The rearrangement uses TRBV27 and TRBJ2-7, with D possibly TRBD2 on 6 matching bases. The V end lost 5 bases, the J end lost 4 bases, and 12 bases lay between the germline ends. The CDR3 has 13 amino acids. In germline, CDR1 is MNHEY, CDR2 SMNVEV (reference sequence).

Many counts were recorded for this clonotype. The chain carries TRBV2 and TRBJ2-5, with D perhaps TRBD1 or TRBD2 (5 bases each). The germline V and J ends were trimmed by 6 bases and 5 bases, with 16 bases remaining between them. CDR1 and CDR2 from the germline V gene are SNHLY and FYNNEI. The CDR3 is made up of 14 amino acids. The CDR3 nucleotides are TGTGCCAGCAGCCTCCCAGGGAGATGGGAGACCCAGTACTTC. Its protein product is CASSLPGRWETQYF. Drawing the rest from reference TRBV2 and TRBJ2-5, the complete variable domain is EPEVTQTPSHQVTQMGQEVILRCVPISNHLYFYWYRQILGQKVEFLVSFYNNEISEKSEIFDDQFSVERPDGSNFTLKIRSTKLEDSAMYFCASSLPGRWETQYFGPGTRLLVL.

On this clonotype itself: A clone one base away is much larger, so this may be a read error. The V call is TRBV5-1, the J call TRBJ2-1; 9 positions agree with TRBD2. The CDR3 covers 15 residues. The V gene's germline CDR1 is SGHRS and CDR2 YFSETQ. Trimming took 4 bases from V and 5 from J; bases not matched to a gene: 7. The CDR3 protein is CASSPSSGGHNEQFF. The CDR3 DNA sequence: TGCGCCAGCAGCCCGAGTAGCGGGGGCCACAATGAGCAGTTCTTC.

This clonotype was recorded at least ten times. The rearrangement joins TRBV28 to TRBJ1-2; possible D gene TRBD1, 6 bases. Germline CDR1 reads MDHEN; CDR2 reads SYDVKM. The V end was cut by 5 bases, the J end by 4 bases, with 17 bases between. The CDR3 spans 15 residues. In nucleotides, the CDR3 is TGTGCCAGCAGTCCTACCACCGACAGGCCCTATGGCTACACCTTC. Its protein product is CASSPTTDRPYGYTF.

At least ten counts were recorded for this clonotype. The genes are TRBV7-2 and TRBJ1-6; TRBD1 agrees at 8 bases. V gave up 3 bases and J gave up 8 bases; unmatched junction bases: 9. The V gene's germline CDR1 is SGHTA and CDR2 FQGNSA. The CDR3 contains 16 residues. CDR3 DNA sequence: TGTGCCAGCAGCTTGGAACCAGGGGGCCTCTATTCACCCCTCCACTTT. It is translated as CASSLEPGGLYSPLHF.

The chain is built from TRBV7-9 and TRBJ1-6, with 9 positions matching TRBD1. V shed 3 bases and J 9 bases; nucleotides not matched to a gene: 12. Germline-derived CDR1 and CDR2 are SEHNR and FQNEAQ (reference sequence). The CDR3 length is 17 residues. Here the CDR3 reads CASSLKPGQGSGSPLHF. The DNA for the CDR3 is TGTGCCAGCAGCTTGAAACCGGGACAGGGCTCAGGTTCACCCCTCCACTTT.

The table lists this clonotype with many counts. The chain's CDR3 is CASRLAGGTDTQYF. CDR3 DNA sequence: TGTGCCAGCCGCCTAGCGGGGGGCACAGATACGCAGTATTTT. This sequence joins TRBV2 and TRBJ2-3; 10 nucleotides match TRBD2. The J segment lost 1 base and the V segment lost 8 bases, leaving 3 bases of the junction unmatched. Germline loops: CDR1 SNHLY, CDR2 FYNNEI. This CDR3 has 14 amino acids.

J is TRBJ2-1 and V is TRBV6-5; D uncertain. Deletions cut 5 bases from V and 5 bases from J, with 13 bases between. This CDR3 has 14 residues. CDR1 and CDR2 (germline): MNHEY, SVGAGI. The CDR3 DNA reads TGTGCCAGCAGTAGAGGAGCAACCAACAATGAGCAGTTCTTC. Protein: CASSRGATNNEQFF.

This clonotype came up many times. CDR3 residues: CAISEVLAGGAQETQYF. The CDR3 DNA reads as TGTGCCATCAGCGAAGTTCTAGCGGGGGGGGCACAAGAGACCCAGTACTTC. The J gene is TRBJ2-5, the V gene TRBV10-3; 12 bases agree with TRBD2. J was trimmed by 2 bases and V by 6 bases; bases with no gene match: 10. Germline values: CDR1 ENHRY, CDR2 SYGVKD. The CDR3 spans 17 residues.